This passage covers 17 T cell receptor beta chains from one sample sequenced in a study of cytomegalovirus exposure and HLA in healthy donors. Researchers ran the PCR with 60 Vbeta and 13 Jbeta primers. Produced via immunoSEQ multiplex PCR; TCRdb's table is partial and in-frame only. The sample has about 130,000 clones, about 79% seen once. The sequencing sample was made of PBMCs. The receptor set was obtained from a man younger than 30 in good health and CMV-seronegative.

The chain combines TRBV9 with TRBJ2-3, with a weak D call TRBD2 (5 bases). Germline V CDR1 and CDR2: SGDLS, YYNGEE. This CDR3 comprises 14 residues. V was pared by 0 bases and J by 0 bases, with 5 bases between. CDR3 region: CASSVGTSTDTQYF. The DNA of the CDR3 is TGTGCCAGCAGCGTAGGGACTAGCACAGATACGCAGTATTTT.

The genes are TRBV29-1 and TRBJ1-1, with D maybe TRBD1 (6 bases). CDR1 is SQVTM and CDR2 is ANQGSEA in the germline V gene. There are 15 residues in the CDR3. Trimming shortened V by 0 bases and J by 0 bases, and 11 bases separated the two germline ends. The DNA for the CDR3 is TGCAGCGTTGAAGACTCACAGGGCGTGAACACTGAAGCTTTCTTT. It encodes CSVEDSQGVNTEAFF.

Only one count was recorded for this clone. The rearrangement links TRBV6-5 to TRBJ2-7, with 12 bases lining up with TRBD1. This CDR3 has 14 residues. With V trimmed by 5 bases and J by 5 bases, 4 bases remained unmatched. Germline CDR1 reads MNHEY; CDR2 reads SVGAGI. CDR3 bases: TGTGCCAGCAGTGCCGGGACAGGGGGCGACGAGCAGTACGTC. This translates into CASSAGTGGDEQYV.

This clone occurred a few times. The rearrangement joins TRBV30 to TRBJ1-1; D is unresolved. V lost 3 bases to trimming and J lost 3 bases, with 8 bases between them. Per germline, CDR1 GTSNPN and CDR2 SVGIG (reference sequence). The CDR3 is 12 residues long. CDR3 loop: CAWRGTYTEAFF. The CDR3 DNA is TGTGCCTGGAGGGGCACCTACACTGAAGCTTTCTTT.

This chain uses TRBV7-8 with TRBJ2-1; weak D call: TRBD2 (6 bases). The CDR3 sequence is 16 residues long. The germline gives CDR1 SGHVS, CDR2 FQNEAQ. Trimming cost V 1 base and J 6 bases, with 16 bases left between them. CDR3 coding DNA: TGTGCCAGCAGCTTAGGTCGAGGTAGCGGAAGCAATGAGCAGTTCTTC. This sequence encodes CASSLGRGSGSNEQFF.

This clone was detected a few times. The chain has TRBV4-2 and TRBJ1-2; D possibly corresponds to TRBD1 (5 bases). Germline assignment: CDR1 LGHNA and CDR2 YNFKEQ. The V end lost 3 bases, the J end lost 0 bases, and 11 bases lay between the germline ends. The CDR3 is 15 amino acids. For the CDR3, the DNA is TGTGCCAGCAGCCATACAGCGACAGCTAACTATGGCTACACCTTC. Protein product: CASSHTATANYGYTF.

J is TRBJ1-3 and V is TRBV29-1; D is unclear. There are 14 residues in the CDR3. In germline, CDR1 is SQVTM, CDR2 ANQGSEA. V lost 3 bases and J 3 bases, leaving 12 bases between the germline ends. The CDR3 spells CSVDEGFGGNTIYF. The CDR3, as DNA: TGCAGCGTTGACGAGGGATTCGGTGGAAACACCATATATTTT.

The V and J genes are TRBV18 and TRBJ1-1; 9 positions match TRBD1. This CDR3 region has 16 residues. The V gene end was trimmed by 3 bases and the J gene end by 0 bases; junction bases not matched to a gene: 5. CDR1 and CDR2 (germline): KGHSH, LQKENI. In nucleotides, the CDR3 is TGTGCCAGCTCACCTGGGACAGGGAGAATGAACACTGAAGCTTTCTTT. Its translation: CASSPGTGRMNTEAFF.

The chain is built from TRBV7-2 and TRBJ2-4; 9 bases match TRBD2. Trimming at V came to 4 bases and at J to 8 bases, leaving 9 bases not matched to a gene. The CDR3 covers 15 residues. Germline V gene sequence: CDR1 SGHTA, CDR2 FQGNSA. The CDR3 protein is CASSYSAGGPDIQYF. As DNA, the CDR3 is TGTGCCAGCAGCTATTCGGCGGGAGGGCCTGACATTCAGTACTTC.

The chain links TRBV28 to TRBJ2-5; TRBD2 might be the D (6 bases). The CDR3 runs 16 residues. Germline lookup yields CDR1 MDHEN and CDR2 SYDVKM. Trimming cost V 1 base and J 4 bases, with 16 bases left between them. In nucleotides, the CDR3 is TGTGCCAGCAGTTTATTTTTAGCGGTTAGGGGAGAGACCCAGTACTTC. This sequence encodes CASSLFLAVRGETQYF.

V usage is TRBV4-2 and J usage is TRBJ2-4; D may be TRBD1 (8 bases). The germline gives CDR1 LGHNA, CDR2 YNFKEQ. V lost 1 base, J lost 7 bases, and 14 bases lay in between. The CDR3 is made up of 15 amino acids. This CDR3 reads CASSQVDRGGNIQYF. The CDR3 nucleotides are TGTGCCAGCAGCCAAGTCGACAGGGGAGGGAACATTCAGTACTTC.

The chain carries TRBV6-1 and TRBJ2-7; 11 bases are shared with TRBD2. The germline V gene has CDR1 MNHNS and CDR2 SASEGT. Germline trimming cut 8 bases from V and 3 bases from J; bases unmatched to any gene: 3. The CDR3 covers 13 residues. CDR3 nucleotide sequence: TGTGCCAGCCGACTAGCGGGAATCTACGAGCAGTACGTC. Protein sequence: CASRLAGIYEQYV.

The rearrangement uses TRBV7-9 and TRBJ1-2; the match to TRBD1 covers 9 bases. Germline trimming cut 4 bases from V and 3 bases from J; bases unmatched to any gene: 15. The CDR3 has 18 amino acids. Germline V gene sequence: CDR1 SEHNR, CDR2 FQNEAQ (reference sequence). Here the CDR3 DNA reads TGTGCCAGCAGCTCAACCACTATAAACAGGGGGCTCGACTATGGCTACACCTTC. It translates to CASSSTTINRGLDYGYTF.

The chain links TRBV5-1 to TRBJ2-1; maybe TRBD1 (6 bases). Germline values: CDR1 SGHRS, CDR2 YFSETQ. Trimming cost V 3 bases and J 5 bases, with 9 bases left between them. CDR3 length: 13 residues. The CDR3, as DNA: TGCGCCAGCAGCTGGGACAAAAACAATGAGCAGTTCTTC. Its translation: CASSWDKNNEQFF.

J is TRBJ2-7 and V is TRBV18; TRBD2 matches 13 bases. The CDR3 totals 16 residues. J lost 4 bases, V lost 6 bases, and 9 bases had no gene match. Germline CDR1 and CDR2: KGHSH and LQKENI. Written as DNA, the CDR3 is TGTGCCAGCTCCGGGAAACTAGCGGGAGGGCCGTACGAGCAGTACGTC. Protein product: CASSGKLAGGPYEQYV.

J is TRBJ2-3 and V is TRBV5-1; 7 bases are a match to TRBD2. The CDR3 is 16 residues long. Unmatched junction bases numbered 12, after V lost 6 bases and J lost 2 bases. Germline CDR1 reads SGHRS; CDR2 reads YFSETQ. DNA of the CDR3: TGCGCCAGCATGAAAGAAGGGACTACTTACACAGATACGCAGTATTTT. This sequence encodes CASMKEGTTYTDTQYF.

The CDR3 loop is CASRFRGSGTEAFF. The CDR3 region has the DNA TGTGCCAGCAGGTTTCGAGGGTCGGGCACTGAAGCTTTCTTT. The chain joins TRBV6-5 to TRBJ1-1, with D uncertain. The length of the CDR3 is 14 residues. V was pared by 6 bases and J by 4 bases, with 15 bases between. Germline values: CDR1 MNHEY, CDR2 SVGAGI.